This T cell receptor (beta chain) was captured in a study of CXCR3-negative and CXCR3-positive naive CD8 T cells. Study-wide results and limits: CXCR3-negative and CXCR3-positive naive cells shared comparable TRBV-TRBJ usage, but memory cells did not. The study found more hydrophobic TRB CDR3s in CXCR3-positive naive cells than in CXCR3-negative naive cells.

Via 5' RACE with UMI labels, TRB cDNA libraries were prepared. TCRdb reprocessed the 5' RACE reads, with one entry per CDR3 protein and no DNA. This sample's table reports tens of thousands of distinct CDR3 sequences. Notes on this clonotype: Its matching antigen is unknown.

The sorting of each CD8+ T cell subset was done in triplicate, at 250,000 to 300,000 cells each. Germline values: CDR1 SEHNR, CDR2 FQNEAQ (reference sequence). The CDR3 spans 12 residues. The sample was naive CXCR3+ CD8+ T cells from blood. Subset given: CD45RO-CCR7+CD27+CD95- naive CD8+ T cells expressing CXCR3 (TNR3+). The clonotype was recovered from a human donor in good health. Some clones in this sample may be carry-over from other donors' samples. This chain links TRBV7-9 with TRBJ1-6. CDR3 region: CASSLEGSPLHF.